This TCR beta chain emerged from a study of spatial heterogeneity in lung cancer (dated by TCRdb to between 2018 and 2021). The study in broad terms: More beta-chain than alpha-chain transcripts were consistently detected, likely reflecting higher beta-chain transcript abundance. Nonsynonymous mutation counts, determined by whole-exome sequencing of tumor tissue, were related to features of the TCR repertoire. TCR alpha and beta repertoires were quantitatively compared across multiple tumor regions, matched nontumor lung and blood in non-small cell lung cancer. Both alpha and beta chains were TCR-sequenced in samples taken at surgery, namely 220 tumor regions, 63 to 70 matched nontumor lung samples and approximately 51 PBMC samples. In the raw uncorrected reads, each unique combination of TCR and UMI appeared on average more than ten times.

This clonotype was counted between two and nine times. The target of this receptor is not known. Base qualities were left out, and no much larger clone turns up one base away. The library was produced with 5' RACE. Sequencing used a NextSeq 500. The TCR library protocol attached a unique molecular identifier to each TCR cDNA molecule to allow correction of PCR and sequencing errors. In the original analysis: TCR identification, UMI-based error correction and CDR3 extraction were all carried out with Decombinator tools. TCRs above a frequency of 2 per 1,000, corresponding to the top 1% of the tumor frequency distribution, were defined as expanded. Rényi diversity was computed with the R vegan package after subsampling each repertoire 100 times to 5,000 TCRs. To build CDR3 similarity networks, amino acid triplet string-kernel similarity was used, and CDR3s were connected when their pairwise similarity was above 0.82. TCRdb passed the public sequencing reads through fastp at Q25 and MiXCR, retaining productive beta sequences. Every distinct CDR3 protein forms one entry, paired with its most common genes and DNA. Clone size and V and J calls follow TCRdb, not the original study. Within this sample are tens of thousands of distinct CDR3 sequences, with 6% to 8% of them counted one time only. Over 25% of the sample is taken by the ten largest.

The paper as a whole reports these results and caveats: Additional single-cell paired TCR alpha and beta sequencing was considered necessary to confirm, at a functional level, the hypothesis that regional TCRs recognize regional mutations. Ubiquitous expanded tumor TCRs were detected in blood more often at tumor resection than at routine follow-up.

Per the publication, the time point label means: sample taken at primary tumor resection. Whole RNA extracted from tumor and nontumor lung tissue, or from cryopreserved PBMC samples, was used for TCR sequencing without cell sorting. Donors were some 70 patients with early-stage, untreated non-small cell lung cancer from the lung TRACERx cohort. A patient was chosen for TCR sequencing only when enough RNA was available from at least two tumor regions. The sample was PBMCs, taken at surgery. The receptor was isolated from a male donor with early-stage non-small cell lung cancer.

The CDR3 sequence is CASSLLFRVGQGKFEQYF. The sequenced DNA: TGTGCCAGCAGTTTATTGTTTAGAGTGGGACAGGGAAAATTCGAGCAGTACTTC. This receptor chain uses TRBV27 and TRBJ2-7, with 9 bases matching TRBD1. CDR1 and CDR2 are read off the germline V gene (reference sequence) as MNHEY and SMNVEV. CDR3 length: 18 amino acids, cysteine to phenylalanine. Only CDR3 DNA is held: 54 bases, read in frame from base 1. V loses 1 base at its end and J loses 6 bases; junction bases beyond the gene matches: 16.